This entry is about one T cell receptor beta chain. Antigen: not known. These data come from a study of blood T cells in healthy people across ages. General study findings and limits: Unsorted PBMCs prevented conclusive naive versus antigen-experienced comparison.

A second PCR of about 6 to 11 cycles used a sample-barcoded 5' primer and a J-beta primer mix. From the 5' RACE reads, TCRdb called clonotypes with MiXCR, one entry per CDR3 protein. The data contain about 1.8 million distinct CDR3 sequences, 40% to 55% of them seen just once; the ten biggest clones take up over 2%. Germline trimming cut 11 bases from V and 2 bases from J; bases unmatched to any gene: 10. CDR1 is KGHDR and CDR2 is SFDVKD in the germline V gene. The CDR3 consists of 14 residues. This receptor was identified in a woman in her 40s in good health. The sample comprised blood. The J gene is TRBJ2-5, the V gene TRBV24-1; 7 positions match TRBD1. CDR3 amino acids: CAIARDSYQETQYF. The CDR3 region has the DNA TGTGCCATTGCCCGGGACAGCTATCAAGAGACCCAGTACTTC.